This TCR beta chain was recorded in a study of response to subunit inactivated influenza vaccine. Study results and caveats: Every seasonal influenza vaccination brings in few new T cells, the authors suggested.

TCRdb passed the RT-PCR reads through MiXCR, listing each CDR3 protein once. The sample gives approximately 520,000 distinct CDR3 sequences, 15% to 20% of which show up once; less than 4% is in the top ten. In the case of this clonotype: Its antigen is not known.

From germline, CDR1 is SQVTM and CDR2 ANQGSEA. The junction had 14 bases not matched to a gene; V was cut back by 4 bases and J by 2 bases. The CDR3 has 16 residues. This sample comprised CD4+ T cells sorted from PBMCs, obtained less than 30 months after vaccination. This sequence was found in a man between 50 and 70 years old who received an inactivated influenza vaccine. The genes are TRBV29-1 and TRBJ2-7; 7 bases agree with TRBD2. This chain's CDR3 is CSVGARGSGEPYEQYF. In DNA form, the CDR3 reads TGCAGCGTTGGAGCCCGGGGGAGCGGGGAACCCTACGAGCAGTACTTC.